The T cell receptor beta chain described here comes from a study of human T cells and chemical hapten exposure. Findings of the study overall: Significantly more large CDR3 similarity clusters arose among expanded TCRs than among controls. There was no change with DPC sensitization in TCRs above 1 in 1000 frequency.

This sample's time point: patch test 3, about 24 weeks after DPC sensitization. The treatment is: therapeutic diphenylcyclopropenone sensitization with weekly scalp DPC. Each donor was an alopecia patient between 18 and 70 years of age who qualified for DPC. This clonotype has just a few counts. What it binds is not known. The V end was cut by 5 bases, the J end by 0 bases, with 13 bases between. Germline loops: CDR1 SGDLS, CDR2 YYNGEE. The CDR3 runs to 15 residues. TCRdb processed the RACE reads anew with MiXCR; each CDR3 protein has one entry. The sample lists around 150,000 distinct CDR3 sequences; roughly a quarter were seen once.

The TCR comes from a young woman with alopecia areata. Some clones in this sample may be carry-over from other donors' samples. The V gene is TRBV9, the J gene TRBJ2-3; D might be TRBD1 (5 bases). This specimen was whole blood, taken in connection with sensitization to the hapten diphenylcyclopropenone (DPC). The CDR3 here is CASRPQDSSTDTQYF. CDR3 DNA sequence: TGTGCCAGCAGGCCCCAAGACAGTAGCACAGATACGCAGTATTTT.